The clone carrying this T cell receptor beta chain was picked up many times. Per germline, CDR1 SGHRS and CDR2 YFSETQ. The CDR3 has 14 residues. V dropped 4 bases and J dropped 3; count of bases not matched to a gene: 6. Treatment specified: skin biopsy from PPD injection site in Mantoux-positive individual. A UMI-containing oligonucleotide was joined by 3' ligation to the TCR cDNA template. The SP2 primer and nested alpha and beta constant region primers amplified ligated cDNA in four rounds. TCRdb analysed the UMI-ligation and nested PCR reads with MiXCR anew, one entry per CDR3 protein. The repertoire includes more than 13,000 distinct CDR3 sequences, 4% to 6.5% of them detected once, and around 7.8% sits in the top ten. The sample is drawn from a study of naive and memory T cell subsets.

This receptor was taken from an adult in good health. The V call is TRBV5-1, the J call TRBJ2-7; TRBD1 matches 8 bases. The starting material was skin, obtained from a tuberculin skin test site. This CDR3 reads CASSALTGDYEQYF. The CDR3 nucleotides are TGCGCCAGCAGCGCCCTGACAGGGGACTACGAGCAGTACTTC.